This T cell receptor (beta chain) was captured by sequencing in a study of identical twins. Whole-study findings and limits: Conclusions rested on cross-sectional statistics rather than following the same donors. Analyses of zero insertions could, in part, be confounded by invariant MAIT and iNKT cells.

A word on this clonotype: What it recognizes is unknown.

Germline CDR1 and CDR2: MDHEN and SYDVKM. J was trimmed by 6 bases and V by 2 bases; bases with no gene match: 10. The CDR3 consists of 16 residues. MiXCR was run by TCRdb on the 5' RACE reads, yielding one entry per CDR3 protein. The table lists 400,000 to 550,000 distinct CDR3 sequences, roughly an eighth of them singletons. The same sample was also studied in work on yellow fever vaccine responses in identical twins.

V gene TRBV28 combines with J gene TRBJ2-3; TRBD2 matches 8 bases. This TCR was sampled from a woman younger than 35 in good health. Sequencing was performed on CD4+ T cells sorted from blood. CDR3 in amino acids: CASSLVGGEGEDTQYF. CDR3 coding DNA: TGTGCCAGCAGTTTAGTCGGGGGGGAAGGAGAGGATACGCAGTATTTT. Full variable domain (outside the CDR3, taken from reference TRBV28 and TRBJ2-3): DVKVTQSSRYLVKRTGEKVFLECVQDMDHENMFWYRQDPGLGLRLIYFSYDVKMKEKGDIPEGYSVSREKKERFSLILESASTNQTSMYLCASSLVGGEGEDTQYFGPGTRLTVL.